The next 6 T cell receptor beta chains were all read from a single sample in a study of OX40 agonist ivuxolimab in advanced cancers. Produced via immunoSEQ multiplex PCR; TCRdb's table is partial and in-frame only. The table includes roughly 53,000 clones, roughly 84% detected once. The sequences come from CD4+ or CD8+ T cells sorted from blood, collected in a trial of the OX40 agonist ivuxolimab. Receptors originate from an adult with an advanced solid tumor such as melanoma, head and neck, liver or kidney cancer.

This clone was observed once. The V gene is TRBV18, the J gene TRBJ1-2; 7 bases map to TRBD1. J was trimmed by 3 bases and V by 2 bases; bases with no gene match: 3. Germline V gene lookup returns CDR1 KGHSH and CDR2 LQKENI. There are 14 residues in the CDR3. CDR3 loop: CASSPNQGDYGYTF. CDR3 in DNA: TGTGCCAGCTCACCAAACCAGGGGGACTATGGCTACACCTTC.

The chain combines TRBV6-5 with TRBJ2-7, with a tentative D call TRBD1 (7 bases). The CDR3 loop spans 15 amino acids. CDR1 is MNHEY and CDR2 is SVGAGI in the germline V gene. Trimming pared 5 bases from V and 8 bases from J, leaving 22 bases between. Here the CDR3 DNA reads TGTGCCAGCAGTGCGACAGGGACCACGGGGGTCCAGCAGTACTTC. It yields the protein CASSATGTTGVQQYF.

The CDR3 here is CASSLRLAGGAYEQYF. The CDR3, as DNA: TGTGCCAGCAGTCTTCGACTAGCGGGAGGAGCCTACGAGCAGTACTTC. The V and J genes are TRBV5-5 and TRBJ2-7, with TRBD2 matching 13 bases. CDR3 size: 16 residues. Germline V gene lookup returns CDR1 SGHKS and CDR2 YYEKEE (reference sequence). The J segment lost 2 bases and the V segment lost 5 bases, leaving 7 bases of the junction unmatched. Filled out from reference TRBV5-5 and TRBJ2-7, the complete variable domain reads DAGVTQSPTHLIKTRGQQVTLRCSPISGHKSVSWYQQVLGQGPQFIFQYYEKEERGRGNFPDRFSARQFPNYSSELNVNALLLGDSALYLCASSLRLAGGAYEQYFGPGTRLTVT.

This clone has just a few counts. Here the CDR3 DNA reads TGTGCCAGCAGACTTACGACCTCCTACGAGCAGTACTTC. It is translated as CASRLTTSYEQYF. The gene calls are TRBV6-1 and TRBJ2-7; D uncertain. The germline V and J ends were trimmed by 6 bases and 0 bases, with 9 bases remaining between them. From germline, CDR1 is MNHNS and CDR2 SASEGT. The CDR3 length is 13 residues.

The rearrangement uses TRBV5-8 and TRBJ2-5; 8 positions match TRBD2. Germline CDR1 and CDR2: SGHTS and YDEGEE. J gave up 3 bases and V 3 bases, and 4 bases lay outside the gene matches. The CDR3 runs 14 residues. DNA for the CDR3: TGTGCCAGCAGCTCGAAACTAGCGGAAGAGACCCAGTACTTC. It yields the protein CASSSKLAEETQYF.

V and J are TRBV4-2 and TRBJ2-5, with D tentatively TRBD2 (5 bases). There are 15 residues in the CDR3. Looked up from germline, CDR1 is LGHNA and CDR2 is YNFKEQ. Trimming took off 5 bases at V and 7 bases at J, with 20 bases between the two ends. The CDR3 region has the DNA TGTGCCAGCAGCTCGGCCCCAACTAGTTCCGGGACCCAGTACTTC. Its protein product is CASSSAPTSSGTQYF.